The 9 T cell receptor beta chains below were found in one sample sequenced in a study of human T cells and chemical hapten exposure. Time point indicated: patch test 1, 2 weeks after DPC sensitization. As to treatment: therapeutic diphenylcyclopropenone sensitization with weekly scalp DPC. Via MiXCR, TCRdb re-called the RACE reads, giving one row per CDR3 protein. The sample includes roughly 360,000 distinct CDR3 sequences, around 5% of them seen just once. The source material was whole blood, sampled in connection with sensitization to the hapten diphenylcyclopropenone (DPC). These receptors came from a woman aged 50 to 65 with alopecia areata. Some clones in this sample may be carry-over from other donors' samples.

The chain recombines TRBV20-1 with TRBJ1-2; D not certain. The V end was cut by 1 base, the J end by 8 bases, with 14 bases between. This CDR3 region has 13 residues. Germline CDR1 and CDR2: DFQATT and SNEGSKA (reference sequence). The DNA of the CDR3 is TGCAGTGCTAGAGCTGGGTCGGTCGGGGGCTACACCTTC. Its translation: CSARAGSVGGYTF.

J is TRBJ2-3 and V is TRBV28; 14 nucleotides line up with TRBD2. The V gene's germline CDR1 is MDHEN and CDR2 SYDVKM. V lost 9 bases to trimming and J lost 2 bases; unmatched junction nucleotides: 19. This CDR3 has 20 amino acids. CDR3 amino acids: CARSIQTSGRAPRSTDTQYF. Written as DNA, the CDR3 is TGTGCCAGAAGTATCCAGACTAGCGGGAGGGCCCCGCGATCCACAGATACGCAGTATTTT.

This clonotype occurred many times. V and J are TRBV10-3 and TRBJ1-2; D ambiguous. The CDR3 length is 12 residues. Trimming took 7 bases from V and 3 from J, leaving 9 bases between them. Germline V gives CDR1 ENHRY, CDR2 SYGVKD. The CDR3 DNA sequence: TGTGCCATCAAAGGGTTTGACTATGGCTACACCTTC. It specifies CAIKGFDYGYTF.

Note on this clonotype: At one end, the junction sequence differs from germline, possibly due to a read error. The rearrangement joins TRBV4-1 to TRBJ1-2; D gene ambiguous. The CDR3 spans 14 residues. Per the germline V gene, CDR1 is MGHRA and CDR2 is YSYEKL. The DNA for the CDR3 is TGCGCCAGCAGCCAAGACATGGGCCGGCGGAGCTACTCCTTC. It codes for CASSQDMGRRSYSF.

The genes are TRBV5-4 and TRBJ2-1; 9 bases line up with TRBD2. There are 15 residues in the CDR3. Germline V gene lookup returns CDR1 SGHNT and CDR2 YYREEE (reference sequence). V lost 3 bases to trimming and J lost 4 bases; unmatched junction nucleotides: 5. In DNA form, the CDR3 reads TGTGCCAGCAGCTCTCAGCGGGGGGCTTACAATGAGCAGTTCTTC. Protein sequence: CASSSQRGAYNEQFF.

In its sample, this clonotype was seen many times. V usage is TRBV30 and J usage is TRBJ2-3, with D perhaps TRBD2 (5 bases). CDR1 GTSNPN and CDR2 SVGIG come from the germline V gene (reference sequence). V gave up 2 bases and J gave up 2 bases, with 8 bases separating them. There are 13 residues in the CDR3. The CDR3 DNA reads TGTGCCTGGAGTAACGGGGTCACAGATACGCAGTATTTT. This encodes CAWSNGVTDTQYF.

V gene TRBV20-1 combines with J gene TRBJ1-1; TRBD1 might be the D (6 bases). V gave up 3 bases and J gave up 6 bases, with 11 bases separating them. The CDR3 consists of 12 residues. Germline V gives CDR1 DFQATT, CDR2 SNEGSKA (reference sequence). CDR3 DNA: TGCAGTGCTAGCAGCGGGGGCGCTGAAGCTTTCTTT. Translated: CSASSGGAEAFF.

This clonotype was seen a handful of times. V usage is TRBV28 and J usage is TRBJ2-7, with D possibly being TRBD2 (6 bases). CDR1 is MDHEN, CDR2 SYDVKM, per germline. V lost 5 bases and J 7 bases, leaving 18 bases between the germline ends. CDR3 length: 14 amino acids. CDR3 loop: CASSTPGAVGEQYF. The DNA for the CDR3 is TGTGCCAGCAGTACCCCGGGAGCCGTGGGGGAGCAGTACTTC.

The table lists this clonotype with many counts. The chain recombines TRBV29-1 with TRBJ1-4; the match to TRBD1 covers 8 bases. The CDR3 has 16 amino acids. V was clipped by 5 bases and J by 4 bases; unmatched bases: 12. Per the germline V gene, CDR1 is SQVTM and CDR2 is ANQGSEA. The CDR3 spells CSVSFTGTGFNEKLFF. The CDR3 DNA is TGCAGCGTTTCGTTTACCGGGACAGGCTTTAATGAAAAACTGTTTTTT.